This T cell receptor (beta chain) was recovered during a study of blood T cells in healthy people across ages. Whole-study results and caveats: No conclusive comparison of naive versus antigen-experienced cells was possible with unsorted PBMCs.

In each sample, at least 7 million PBMCs were isolated. Together with a sample-barcoded 5' primer, a J-beta primer mix was included in a second PCR lasting about 6 to 11 cycles. Using its own MiXCR run on the 5' RACE reads, TCRdb lists one record per CDR3 protein. The sample has about 970,000 distinct CDR3 sequences; roughly 51% are singletons. In this sample, this clonotype turned up a few times. Its target is unknown. Germline CDR1 and CDR2: MGHRA and YSYEKL. The length of the CDR3 is 18 residues. V was trimmed by 0 bases and J by 0 bases, leaving 15 bases between them. The receptor was isolated from a woman aged 60-70 years in good health. The V call is TRBV4-1, the J call TRBJ2-4; possible D gene TRBD1, 7 bases. The specimen was blood. In DNA form, the CDR3 reads TGCGCCAGCAGCCAAGAGCGGGGACAGACGAAAGCCAAAAACATTCAGTACTTC. The encoded protein is CASSQERGQTKAKNIQYF.